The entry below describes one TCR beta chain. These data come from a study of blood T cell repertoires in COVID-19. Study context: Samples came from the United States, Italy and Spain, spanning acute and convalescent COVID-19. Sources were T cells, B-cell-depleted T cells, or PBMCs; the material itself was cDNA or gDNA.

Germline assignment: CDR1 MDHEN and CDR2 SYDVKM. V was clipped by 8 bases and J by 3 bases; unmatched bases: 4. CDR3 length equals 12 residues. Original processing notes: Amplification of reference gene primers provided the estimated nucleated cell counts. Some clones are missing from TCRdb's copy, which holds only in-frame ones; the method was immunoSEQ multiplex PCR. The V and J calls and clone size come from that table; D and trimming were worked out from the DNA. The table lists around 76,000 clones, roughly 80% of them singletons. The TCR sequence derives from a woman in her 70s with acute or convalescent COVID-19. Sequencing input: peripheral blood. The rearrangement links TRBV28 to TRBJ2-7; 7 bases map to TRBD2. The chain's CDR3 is CASGTINYEQYF. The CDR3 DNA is TGTGCCAGCGGGACTATCAACTACGAGCAGTACTTC.